These T cell receptor beta chains were read from a single sample in a study of blood T cell repertoires in COVID-19. Produced via immunoSEQ multiplex PCR; TCRdb's table is partial and in-frame only. The sample has 150,000 to 200,000 clones, 70% to 90% seen once. The sequenced material came from peripheral blood. The receptors were gathered from a man in his forties or fifties with acute or convalescent COVID-19. CDR3s include the opening cysteine and the closing phenylalanine or tryptophan. D genes are given only for firm matches. Not every row has a clone size; where given, it reads once, few, many or a size class.

TRBJ1-1	.	TRBV4-3	.	TGCGCCAGCAGCCAAGAGATAGACACTGAAGCTTTCTTT	CASSQEIDTEAFF
TRBJ1-2	.	TRBV5-1	.	TGCGCCAGCAGCTTGGCTGTAGGCTACACCTTC	CASSLAVGYTF
TRBJ2-1	.	TRBV10-3	.	TGTGCCATTTCGAATACTACGTACAATGAGCAGTTCTTC	CAISNTTYNEQFF
TRBJ1-5	.	TRBV2	.	TGTGCCAGCAGTGAAGAGTCACAGGGTCAGCCCCAGCATTTT	CASSEESQGQPQHF
TRBJ1-2	.	TRBV30	TRBD1	TGTGCCTGGAGTGTACGGCCGAGACAGGGGTCCGGCTACACCTTC	CAWSVRPRQGSGYTF
TRBJ1-6	once	TRBV3-1/TRBV3-2	.	TGTGCCAGCAGTTTCAGGGGAGGGAATTCACCCCTCCACTTT	CASSFRGGNSPLHF
TRBJ1-4	once	TRBV6-5	TRBD1	TGTGCCAGCAAGGAGCGGACAGGGGTTAATGAAAAACTGTTTTTT	CASKERTGVNEKLFF
TRBJ1-2	once	TRBV14	.	TGTGCCAGCAGCCAAGATGCAGGCCACTATGGCTACACCTTC	CASSQDAGHYGYTF
TRBJ1-1	.	TRBV18	TRBD1	TGTGCCAGCTCACCAGCCACAGGGGGCGTCGAGGCTTTCTTT	CASSPATGGVEAFF
TRBJ1-1	.	TRBV5-6	TRBD1	TGTGCCAGCAGCAATACAGGGGGCAAGGGCACTGAAGCTTTCTTT	CASSNTGGKGTEAFF
TRBJ2-1	.	TRBV9	.	TGTGCCAGCAGCGTAGATTCGGCGGCCTACAATGAGCAGTTCTTC	CASSVDSAAYNEQFF
TRBJ2-3	.	TRBV19	TRBD1	TGTGCCAGTGTCGGACAGGGGGCGGCAGATACGCAGTATTTT	CASVGQGAADTQYF
TRBJ2-3	.	TRBV7-9	.	TGTGCCAGCATCGGTGAATGGAGCACAGATACGCAGTATTTT	CASIGEWSTDTQYF
TRBJ1-1	.	TRBV10-3	.	TGTGCCATCAAGAAGGTGGCGGTGAACACTGAAGCTTTCTTT	CAIKKVAVNTEAFF
TRBJ2-7	.	TRBV29-1	TRBD1	TGCGGTGGCGGGACAGGGCCCTACGAGCAGTACTTC	CGGGTGPYEQYF
TRBJ1-6	.	TRBV4-2	TRBD1	TGTGCCAGCAGCCAAGAAGGCGGACAGGGGTCACCCCTCCACTTT	CASSQEGGQGSPLHF
TRBJ1-1	.	TRBV3-1/TRBV3-2	.	TGTGCCAGCAGCCTAATATCGGGAACTGAAGCTTTCTTT	CASSLISGTEAFF
TRBJ1-6	.	TRBV7-9	.	TGTGCCAGCAATACCCCAGGCGATTCACCCCTCCACTTT	CASNTPGDSPLHF
TRBJ1-2	.	TRBV6-5	.	TGTGCCAGCAGTCGAGGGGGAAAGGGGGGCTACACCTTC	CASSRGGKGGYTF
TRBJ1-3	.	TRBV18	.	TGTGCCAGCTCACCCCTACCTCCTCAGAGGAGCTCTGGAAACACCATATATTTT	CASSPLPPQRSSGNTIYF
TRBJ1-5	.	TRBV6-5	TRBD1	TGTGCCAGCAGTACGGGGACAGTCAATCAGCCCCAGCATTTT	CASSTGTVNQPQHF
TRBJ2-1	.	TRBV3-1/TRBV3-2	.	TGTGCCAGCCAAGGCGCAGGGCTTCCCTACAATGAGCAGTTCTTC	CASQGAGLPYNEQFF
TRBJ1-2	.	TRBV7-3	TRBD1	TGTGCCAGCAGCCCTTATGGGCCCACAGGGGGCGGGTCCGGCTACACCTTC	CASSPYGPTGGGSGYTF
TRBJ2-1	.	TRBV4-3	TRBD2	TGCGCCAGCAGCCAAGGTCTGGCTAGCGGGGGTTATGAGCAGTTCTTC	CASSQGLASGGYEQFF
TRBJ1-4	once	TRBV3-1/TRBV3-2	.	TGTGCCAGCAGCCAAGCTGGGTTTAGAGGCGAAAAACTGTTTTTT	CASSQAGFRGEKLFF
TRBJ1-3	.	TRBV2	TRBD1	TGTGCCAGTCGGACAGGTTCAGGAAACACCATATATTTT	CASRTGSGNTIYF
TRBJ1-6	.	TRBV27	.	TGTGCCAGCAGGGATCCTGGGCTTTCACCCCTCCACTTT	CASRDPGLSPLHF
TRBJ1-2	.	TRBV7-9	.	TGTGCCAGCAGCCGCACTGTTTCTCTCGACAGATATGGCTACACCTTC	CASSRTVSLDRYGYTF